The 15 T cell receptor beta chains in this list originate from one sample, sequenced in a study of PD-L1 blockade in urothelial cancer. The table came from immunoSEQ multiplex PCR; TCRdb's copy has only in-frame clones and leaves some out. This sample yields 75,000 to 100,000 clones, of which less than 85% are seen a single time; under 9.5% belongs to the top ten. Specified time point: peripheral blood 6 weeks after treatment start. Sequences were derived from PBMCs, sampled around atezolizumab (anti-PD-L1) treatment. Receptor source: a man between 65 and 85 years old with urothelial cancer.

This clone showed up just once. The chain's CDR3 is CASSKGPRNQPQHF. CDR3 nucleotide sequence: TGTGCCAGCAGCAAAGGCCCGAGAAATCAGCCCCAGCATTTT. The rearrangement joins TRBV21-1 to TRBJ1-5. TRBV21-1 is termed a pseudogene. The length of the CDR3 is 14 residues.

This clone was seen a few times. V is TRBV9 and J is TRBJ2-4, with TRBD1 matching 9 bases. The germline V gene encodes CDR1 SGDLS and CDR2 YYNGEE. The CDR3 extends over 14 amino acids. After removal of 4 bases from V and 5 bases from J, the junction contained 4 bases not matched to a gene. The CDR3 reads CASSPRTGENIQYF. The CDR3 nucleotides read TGTGCCAGCAGCCCCCGGACAGGGGAAAACATTCAGTACTTC.

This clone was recorded once. This chain connects TRBV19 to TRBJ2-7; 8 bases are shared with TRBD2. V lost 5 bases to trimming and J lost 0 bases; unmatched junction nucleotides: 9. The CDR3 consists of 16 residues. Per germline, CDR1 LNHDA and CDR2 SQIVND (reference sequence). The CDR3 DNA is TGTGCCAGTAGTGCCCGACTAGCGAAAAGCTCCTACGAGCAGTACTTC. As protein: CASSARLAKSSYEQYF.

This clone has more than one count but fewer than ten. The V and J genes are TRBV2 and TRBJ1-1, with 8 nucleotides matching TRBD1. This CDR3 region has 12 residues. The germline V gene has CDR1 SNHLY and CDR2 FYNNEI. J gave up 1 base and V 9 bases, and 1 base lay outside the gene matches. As DNA, the CDR3 is TGTGCCAGGGGGACAGGGAACACTGAAGCTTTCTTT. Amino acids: CARGTGNTEAFF.

The chain uses TRBV9 and TRBJ1-2; TRBD1 matches 7 bases. The CDR3 consists of 15 residues. Unmatched junction bases numbered 13, after V lost 4 bases and J lost 7 bases. The germline CDR1 and CDR2 sequences are SGDLS and YYNGEE. The CDR3 bases are TGTGCCAGCAGCAGCGTTACAGGGGAAGGAAGTGGCTACACCTTC. As protein: CASSSVTGEGSGYTF. The entire variable domain, with the rest obtained from reference TRBV9 and TRBJ1-2, is as follows: DSGVTQTPKHLITATGQRVTLRCSPRSGDLSVYWYQQSLDQGLQFLIQYYNGEERAKGNILERFSAQQFPDLHSELNLSSLELGDSALYFCASSSVTGEGSGYTFGSGTRLTVV.

The count of this clone is one. V gene TRBV5-1 combines with J gene TRBJ1-3; possible D gene TRBD1, 5 bases. The V and J ends lost 2 bases and 0 bases respectively, with 12 bases between them. The CDR3 is 16 residues long. Looked up from germline, CDR1 is SGHRS and CDR2 is YFSETQ. The CDR3 is CASSFTDSNSGNTIYF. The CDR3 nucleotides are TGCGCCAGCAGCTTCACTGACAGCAACTCTGGAAACACCATATATTTT.

The CDR3, as DNA: TGCGCCAGCAGCCAAGGGGCGGGGGCTGGAAACACCATATATTTT. Protein sequence: CASSQGAGAGNTIYF. This chain links TRBV4-3 with TRBJ1-3, with a tentative D call TRBD1 (5 bases). The CDR3 is made up of 15 amino acids. Germline V gene sequence: CDR1 LGHNA, CDR2 YSLEER. V lost 1 base and J lost 2, with 9 bases in between.

The chain links TRBV19 to TRBJ1-1, with D hard to call. The germline CDR1 and CDR2 sequences are LNHDA and SQIVND (reference sequence). V was shortened by 2 bases and J by 0 bases, with 10 bases between the two germline ends. The CDR3 contains 15 residues. CDR3 loop: CASSIPPTVNTEAFF. The CDR3 bases are TGTGCCAGTAGTATACCCCCAACAGTGAACACTGAAGCTTTCTTT.

This clone was recorded a few times. The same CDR3 is also encoded by other DNA sequences in this sample. V is TRBV5-1 and J is TRBJ1-4; D perhaps matches TRBD1 (5 bases). The CDR3 totals 14 residues. Germline V CDR1 and CDR2: SGHRS, YFSETQ. Trimming took 0 bases from V and 5 from J, leaving 8 bases between them. CDR3 bases: TGCGCCAGCAGCTTGGGCCAGGGAAATGAAAAACTGTTTTTT. It translates to CASSLGQGNEKLFF.

The J gene is TRBJ1-2, the V gene TRBV28, with D possibly TRBD1 on 6 matching bases. Germline loops: CDR1 MDHEN, CDR2 SYDVKM. Trimming removed 6 bases at V and 4 bases at J, with 9 bases between. The CDR3 sequence is 12 residues long. The chain's CDR3 is CASRDSGYGYTF. In DNA form, the CDR3 reads TGTGCCAGCAGGGACAGCGGCTATGGCTACACCTTC.

This clone was seen many times. The V and J genes are TRBV7-9 and TRBJ2-7; D is perhaps TRBD2 (5 bases). Germline V lookup: CDR1 SEHNR, CDR2 FQNEAQ (reference sequence). The CDR3 loop spans 12 amino acids. V was clipped by 5 bases and J by 3 bases, with 8 bases between them. As DNA, the CDR3 is TGTGCCAGCAGCCCAGAGGGCTACGAGCAGTACTTC. Amino acids: CASSPEGYEQYF.

The V call is TRBV2, the J call TRBJ2-2; TRBD2 agrees at 9 bases. The CDR3 loop spans 15 amino acids. The trim removed 5 bases at V and 3 bases at J, leaving 4 bases unmatched. From germline, CDR1 is SNHLY and CDR2 FYNNEI. CDR3 DNA sequence: TGTGCCAGCAGTTTAGCGGGAGTCGACACCGGGGAGCTGTTTTTT. This encodes CASSLAGVDTGELFF.

This clone was found once. V usage is TRBV6-1 and J usage is TRBJ1-5; TRBD1 matches at 10 bases. CDR1 and CDR2 (germline): MNHNS, SASEGT. The CDR3 covers 16 residues. V trimming: 4 bases; J trimming: 2 bases; junction bases outside the gene matches: 5. CDR3 nucleotides: TGTGCCAGCAGTGTCGGGACAGGGGAGGGCAATCAGCCCCAGCATTTT. Its translation: CASSVGTGEGNQPQHF.

In DNA form, the CDR3 reads TGTGCCAGCAGCCTCGCCCAAGGACAGGGGACCTACGAGCAGTACTTC. It is translated as CASSLAQGQGTYEQYF. The chain combines TRBV7-9 with TRBJ2-7, with 9 bases lining up with TRBD1. CDR1 SEHNR and CDR2 FQNEAQ come from the germline V gene (reference sequence). CDR3 length: 16 residues. Trimming cost V 5 bases and J 2 bases; bases outside gene matches: 10.

The rearrangement uses TRBV10-1 and TRBJ2-7, with 11 bases matching TRBD1. Trimming removed 10 bases from V and 2 bases from J; junction bases left unmatched: 7. The CDR3 is 14 amino acids. The germline CDR1 and CDR2 sequences are WNHNN and SYGVQD (reference sequence). The CDR3 reads CANGRGQGAYEQYF. The CDR3 DNA is TGCGCCAACGGCCGGGGACAGGGGGCCTACGAGCAGTACTTC.